One and the same sample provided the 10 T cell receptor beta chains below, sequenced in a study of blood T cell repertoires in COVID-19. Assay: immunoSEQ multiplex PCR; the TCRdb copy retains only in-frame clones and omits some. The sample holds about 170,000 clones; 84% are singletons and the top ten take more than 7.5%. The specimen was peripheral blood. The source is a man in his forties who had recovered from COVID-19.

The table lists this clone with many counts. This chain uses TRBV30 with TRBJ1-2; D is undetermined. This CDR3 region has 11 residues. V gave up 4 bases and J gave up 1 base, with 4 bases separating them. The germline V gene has CDR1 GTSNPN and CDR2 SVGIG (reference sequence). This chain's CDR3 is CAWNSNYGYTF. The CDR3 DNA reads as TGTGCCTGGAACAGTAACTATGGCTACACCTTC.

CDR3 DNA sequence: TGTGCCAGCTCACCGGAGAAGGCTCCTGAAGAGACCCAGTACTTC. Amino acid sequence: CASSPEKAPEETQYF. V is TRBV18 and J is TRBJ2-5; D is unresolved. V was cut by 3 bases and J by 3 bases, with 14 bases left in between. The germline CDR1 and CDR2 sequences are KGHSH and LQKENI. This CDR3 has 15 residues.

On this clone itself: In the same sample, other DNA sequences code for this CDR3. The CDR3 region is CASSLGGAGNTIYF. Here the CDR3 DNA reads TGTGCCAGCAGTTTAGGAGGTGCTGGAAACACCATATATTTT. The gene calls are TRBV28 and TRBJ1-3; no reliable D call. The V end lost 2 bases, the J end lost 2 bases, and 7 bases lay between the germline ends. The CDR3 consists of 14 residues. CDR1 and CDR2 (germline): MDHEN, SYDVKM.

V is TRBV2 and J is TRBJ1-2, with 7 bases that match TRBD1. There are 15 residues in the CDR3. The V segment lost 6 bases and the J segment 3 bases; nucleotides outside the gene matches: 10. Germline CDR1 SNHLY, CDR2 FYNNEI. The CDR3 protein is CASSQLGTADYGYTF. The CDR3 DNA sequence: TGTGCCAGCAGCCAACTCGGGACAGCCGACTATGGCTACACCTTC.

The V and J genes are TRBV5-6 and TRBJ1-5; D might be TRBD1 (5 bases). The CDR3 is 14 residues long. CDR1 and CDR2 (germline): SGHDT, YYEEEE. V was cut by 4 bases and J by 4 bases, with 12 bases left in between. The CDR3 here is CASSLRTSNQPQHF. DNA of the CDR3: TGTGCCAGCAGCCTGAGGACAAGTAATCAGCCCCAGCATTTT.

V is TRBV27 and J is TRBJ2-7, with D possibly matching TRBD2 (5 bases). The V and J ends lost 10 bases and 7 bases respectively, with 14 bases between them. The length of the CDR3 is 11 residues. Per the germline V gene, CDR1 is MNHEY and CDR2 is SMNVEV (reference sequence). CDR3 coding DNA: TGTGCCACCACTAGGGTTTGTGAGCAGTACTTC. Translation gives CATTRVCEQYF.

The chain is built from TRBV27 and TRBJ2-7; perhaps TRBD2 as D (6 bases). The CDR3 totals 14 residues. Trimming pared 6 bases from V and 2 bases from J, leaving 14 bases between. Germline CDR1 and CDR2: MNHEY and SMNVEV (reference sequence). The CDR3 sequence: CASSLGGAPYEQYF. The CDR3, as DNA: TGTGCCAGCAGCCTCGGGGGAGCTCCCTACGAGCAGTACTTC.

The chain carries TRBV19 and TRBJ1-3; D might be TRBD1 (6 bases). Germline V lookup: CDR1 LNHDA, CDR2 SQIVND (reference sequence). V shed 3 bases and J shed 2 bases, with 8 bases lying between them. CDR3 length: 14 amino acids. In DNA, the CDR3 is TGTGCCAGTAGTATGGGGGCGGCTGGAAACACCATATATTTT. It is translated as CASSMGAAGNTIYF.

The genes are TRBV19 and TRBJ2-3, with 14 bases aligning to TRBD2. Trimming took 5 bases from V and 6 from J; bases not matched to a gene: 13. Germline CDR1 is LNHDA and CDR2 is SQIVND (reference sequence). This CDR3 region has 18 residues. The CDR3 DNA follows: TGTGCCAGTAGTTCACCCTCCGGGACTAGCGGGGGCAGGGATACGCAGTATTTT. This sequence encodes CASSSPSGTSGGRDTQYF.

The chain recombines TRBV5-5 with TRBJ2-2; 10 bases match TRBD1. Germline V CDR1 and CDR2: SGHKS, YYEKEE (reference sequence). The CDR3 sequence is 17 residues long. J gave up 5 bases and V 4 bases, and 11 bases lay outside the gene matches. CDR3 region: CASSTARTGGTTGELFF. The CDR3 coding sequence is TGTGCCAGCAGCACGGCCCGGACAGGGGGTACTACCGGGGAGCTGTTTTTT.